Shown below are 8 T cell receptor beta chains from a single sample sequenced in a study of OX40 agonist ivuxolimab in advanced cancers. The repertoire was sequenced with immunoSEQ multiplex PCR; TCRdb's copy has only in-frame clones and lacks some. Found here are 60,000 to 90,000 clones, more than 75% of them singletons; the top ten hold 6.2%. The starting material was CD4+ or CD8+ T cells sorted from blood, obtained in a trial of the OX40 agonist ivuxolimab. These receptors originate from an adult with an advanced solid tumor such as melanoma, head and neck, liver or kidney cancer.

V and J are TRBV28 and TRBJ2-3; D remains ambiguous. Germline V gene sequence: CDR1 MDHEN, CDR2 SYDVKM. CDR3 length equals 14 residues. With 5 bases removed from V and 2 bases from J, the gap between germline ends came to 11 bases. CDR3: CASSPQSSTDTQYF. Here the CDR3 DNA reads TGTGCCAGCAGTCCCCAGTCGTCCACAGATACGCAGTATTTT. Supplemented by reference TRBV28 and TRBJ2-3, the full variable domain reads DVKVTQSSRYLVKRTGEKVFLECVQDMDHENMFWYRQDPGLGLRLIYFSYDVKMKEKGDIPEGYSVSREKKERFSLILESASTNQTSMYLCASSPQSSTDTQYFGPGTRLTVL.

This chain uses TRBV19 with TRBJ2-7; D might be TRBD1 (6 bases). The CDR3 runs 15 residues. Germline loops: CDR1 LNHDA, CDR2 SQIVND (reference sequence). V lost 5 bases to trimming and J lost 3 bases, with 17 bases between them. The CDR3 here is CASSLRGQRIYEQYF. DNA for the CDR3: TGTGCCAGTAGTCTTAGAGGACAGCGTATCTACGAGCAGTACTTC.

The rearrangement joins TRBV20-1 to TRBJ2-7; 7 bases map to TRBD1. CDR3 length equals 11 residues. Per germline, CDR1 DFQATT and CDR2 SNEGSKA (reference sequence). In nucleotides, the CDR3 is TGCAGAAACCGGGACAGCTACGAGCAGTACTTC. This gives the protein CRNRDSYEQYF.

The J gene is TRBJ2-3, the V gene TRBV7-3; perhaps TRBD2 as D (6 bases). This CDR3 has 14 amino acids. V shed 1 base and J shed 2 bases, with 7 bases lying between them. CDR1 is SGHTA and CDR2 is FQGTGA in the germline V gene. The CDR3, as DNA: TGTGCCAGCAGCTTAAGCGGGGTCACAGATACGCAGTATTTT. It specifies CASSLSGVTDTQYF.

J is TRBJ1-4 and V is TRBV2, with no clear D. The CDR3 runs to 12 residues. V lost 8 bases, J lost 5 bases, and 9 bases lay in between. The germline V gene encodes CDR1 SNHLY and CDR2 FYNNEI. In DNA, the CDR3 is TGTGCCAGCTCGGGCCTGAATGAAAAACTGTTTTTT. This translates into CASSGLNEKLFF.

The V gene is TRBV9, the J gene TRBJ2-2, with 8 bases aligning to TRBD1. V gave up 3 bases and J gave up 5 bases; unmatched junction bases: 15. CDR3 length equals 18 residues. Germline V gene data show CDR1 as SGDLS and CDR2 as YYNGEE. CDR3 protein: CASSARLGQGGATGELFF. The CDR3 bases are TGTGCCAGCAGCGCCCGTCTCGGACAGGGAGGCGCGACCGGGGAGCTGTTTTTT.

The table lists this clone with a count of one. The genes are TRBV2 and TRBJ2-5; D gene uncertain. The CDR3 loop spans 12 amino acids. Germline CDR1 SNHLY, CDR2 FYNNEI. Trimming removed 6 bases at V and 2 bases at J, with 7 bases between. As DNA, the CDR3 is TGTGCCAGCAGCCCCCTGCAAGAGACCCAGTACTTC. As protein: CASSPLQETQYF.

In this sample, this clone turned up a few times. The chain recombines TRBV2 with TRBJ1-4; D is unclear. Germline V gives CDR1 SNHLY, CDR2 FYNNEI. The CDR3 loop spans 13 amino acids. The germline V and J ends were trimmed by 8 bases and 0 bases, with 7 bases remaining between them. This CDR3 is CASGKATNEKLFF. The CDR3 nucleotides read TGTGCCAGCGGGAAAGCAACTAATGAAAAACTGTTTTTT.